These 25 T cell receptor beta chains share one sample of origin, sequenced in a study of T cells expressing NK-cell markers. TCRdb reprocessed the 5' RACE reads and reports one entry per CDR3 protein, with no DNA. The table for this sample gives under 500,000 distinct CDR3 sequences. The specimen sequenced was blood T cells: a sorted CD56 or NKG2C T cell subset, CD4+ or CD8+ T cells, or bulk PBMC T cells (not recorded which). Receptor source: a woman between 18 and 70 years old in good health.

The CDR3 sequence is CSARDRVANTGELFF. V usage is TRBV20-1 and J usage is TRBJ2-2. The CDR3 covers 15 residues. Germline V CDR1 and CDR2: DFQATT, SNEGSKA (reference sequence).

The gene calls are TRBV7-9 and TRBJ1-2. The length of the CDR3 is 13 residues. The germline CDR1 and CDR2 sequences are SEHNR and FQNEAQ (reference sequence). CDR3 sequence: CASSPDVGSGYTF.

This rearrangement joins TRBV30 to TRBJ2-3; TCRdb's assignment of TRBD2 cannot be checked, as there is no DNA. This CDR3 has 12 amino acids. Germline V gene lookup returns CDR1 GTSNPN and CDR2 SVGIG (reference sequence). The CDR3: CAWEPSSNTQYF. Filled out from reference TRBV30 and TRBJ2-3, the complete variable domain reads SQTIHQWPATLVQPVGSPLSLECTVEGTSNPNLYWYRQAAGRGLQLLFYSVGIGQISSEVPQNLSASRPQDRQFILSSKKLLLSDSGFYLCAWEPSSNTQYFGPGTRLTVL.

The V and J genes are TRBV11-2 and TRBJ2-5. This CDR3 has 12 residues. The germline gives CDR1 SGHAT, CDR2 FQNNGV. The CDR3: CASSLKWETQYF.

The chain couples TRBV7-9 to TRBJ2-2; the D call from TCRdb, TRBD1, cannot be confirmed without DNA. Per germline, CDR1 SEHNR and CDR2 FQNEAQ (reference sequence). The CDR3 totals 15 residues. The CDR3 is CASSLEGGDTGELFF.

This chain connects TRBV5-1 to TRBJ2-5. The CDR3 has 15 residues. Germline lookup yields CDR1 SGHRS and CDR2 YFSETQ. CDR3 loop: CASSLESLRQETQYF.

The rearrangement links TRBV20-1 to TRBJ2-2; TCRdb names TRBD2, which stays unverified in the absence of DNA. This CDR3 comprises 16 residues. CDR1 DFQATT and CDR2 SNEGSKA come from the germline V gene (reference sequence). The CDR3 sequence is CSARDGRGGHTGELFF.

This sequence joins TRBV7-2 and TRBJ1-3. The CDR3 runs 14 residues. Germline loops: CDR1 SGHTA, CDR2 FQGNSA. The CDR3 loop is CASSLQNSGNTIYF.

The chain joins TRBV20-1 to TRBJ1-1; absent DNA, TCRdb's TRBD1 call cannot be checked. Germline CDR1 DFQATT, CDR2 SNEGSKA (reference sequence). The CDR3 covers 14 residues. The CDR3 region is CSARMHRMNTEAFF.

The CDR3: CSGFDTGRGEKLFF. The chain couples TRBV29-1 to TRBJ1-4; TCRdb returns TRBD1, unconfirmable since there is no DNA. The CDR3 contains 14 residues. The germline V gene encodes CDR1 SQVTM and CDR2 ANQGSEA. The variable domain in full, with the rest retrieved from reference TRBV29-1 and TRBJ1-4, is SAVISQKPSRDICQRGTSLTIQCQVDSQVTMMFWYRQQPGQSLTLIATANQGSEATYESGFVIDKFPISRPNLTFSTLTVSNMSPEDSSIYLCSGFDTGRGEKLFFGSGTQLSVL.

This chain links TRBV7-6 with TRBJ2-3; absent DNA, TCRdb's TRBD2 call cannot be checked. The CDR3 contains 14 residues. Germline values: CDR1 SGHVS, CDR2 FNYEAQ. The chain's CDR3 is CASSGLAVTDTQYF.

V is TRBV14 and J is TRBJ2-1; TCRdb calls TRBD2, which cannot be checked without DNA. This CDR3 is 20 amino acids long. Germline loops: CDR1 SGHDN, CDR2 FVKESK. CDR3 in amino acids: CASSQSYRPGWSADYNEQFF.

The V gene is TRBV27, the J gene TRBJ2-1. The germline gives CDR1 MNHEY, CDR2 SMNVEV (reference sequence). The CDR3 is made up of 15 amino acids. CDR3 sequence: CASTDRWSSYNEQFF.

This chain links TRBV11-2 with TRBJ2-1; TCRdb names TRBD2, which stays unverified in the absence of DNA. The CDR3 is made up of 17 amino acids. The germline gives CDR1 SGHAT, CDR2 FQNNGV. CDR3 sequence: CASSQAFGTSPYNEQFF.

The V call is TRBV10-3, the J call TRBJ2-3; TCRdb reports TRBD2, a call that lacks DNA to check it against. Germline loops: CDR1 ENHRY, CDR2 SYGVKD. This CDR3 has 15 residues. CDR3 amino acids: CAISGRAGITDTQYF.

The chain joins TRBV13 to TRBJ2-7; the TCRdb call, TRBD2, lacks DNA for checking. The CDR3 runs to 18 residues. Germline V gene sequence: CDR1 PRHDT, CDR2 FYEKMQ (reference sequence). Here the CDR3 reads CASSLRLAGGPGSYEQYF.

The rearrangement links TRBV11-1 to TRBJ1-2; the TRBD1 assignment by TCRdb is unverifiable without DNA. Germline V lookup: CDR1 SGHAT, CDR2 FQDESV (reference sequence). The CDR3 extends over 13 amino acids. The CDR3 sequence: CASSFAGANGYTF.

V is TRBV7-9 and J is TRBJ2-1. The CDR3 runs 16 residues. Germline V CDR1 and CDR2: SEHNR, FQNEAQ (reference sequence). Here the CDR3 reads CASSHNIDSRDNEQFF.

J is TRBJ2-7 and V is TRBV4-3; the TRBD2 assignment by TCRdb is unverifiable without DNA. Germline V lookup: CDR1 LGHNA, CDR2 YSLEER. This CDR3 comprises 13 residues. CDR3 residues: CASSQGLHYEQYF.

V is TRBV11-2 and J is TRBJ2-5; the TCRdb D gene call, TRBD1, has no DNA to confirm it. CDR1 and CDR2 (germline): SGHAT, FQNNGV. CDR3 length: 15 residues. The CDR3 here is CASSLLGGREETQYF.

The rearrangement joins TRBV20-1 to TRBJ2-5; TCRdb reports TRBD1, a call that lacks DNA to check it against. The germline V gene encodes CDR1 DFQATT and CDR2 SNEGSKA (reference sequence). The CDR3 covers 13 residues. CDR3 amino acids: CTSLSGTEETQYF.

The V call is TRBV4-3, the J call TRBJ2-4. Germline V CDR1 and CDR2: LGHNA, YSLEER. The CDR3 loop spans 13 amino acids. CDR3 amino acids: CASITGAKNIQYF.

The genes are TRBV27 and TRBJ2-7; TCRdb's D call, TRBD1, is unchecked because there is no DNA. There are 13 residues in the CDR3. Germline assignment: CDR1 MNHEY and CDR2 SMNVEV (reference sequence). The CDR3 spells CASSPGQGVGQYF.

V usage is TRBV5-6 and J usage is TRBJ2-1; TCRdb's assignment of TRBD2 cannot be checked, as there is no DNA. The V gene's germline CDR1 is SGHDT and CDR2 YYEEEE. The CDR3 runs 14 residues. The chain's CDR3 is CASSPGLAGFEQFF.

Here the CDR3 reads CASSAGVGGNTEAFF. The chain uses TRBV18 and TRBJ1-1; lacking DNA, the TRBD1 call made by TCRdb goes unchecked. There are 15 residues in the CDR3. CDR1 and CDR2 from the germline V gene are KGHSH and LQKENI.